This is a list of T cell receptor beta chains from one sample in a study of T cells in Graves' hyperthyroidism and ophthalmopathy. TCRdb ran MiXCR on the multiplex PCR reads and lists one entry per CDR3 protein. The repertoire holds about 570,000 distinct CDR3 sequences, with just over 45% as singletons. Sequencing used peripheral blood or thyroid tissue (not recorded which). These receptors came from an adult woman with Graves' disease, either hyperthyroidism or ophthalmopathy (not recorded which). Both conserved end residues are part of each CDR3. A D gene is named only where the DNA matches it firmly. Where a row states a size, it is once, few, many or the class of an expanded clone; other rows omit it.

D: TRBD2
size: many
V: TRBV5-1
J: TRBJ2-7
length: 15
DNA: TGCGCCAGCAGCTTGAGCGGGAGGGACTCCTACGAGCAGTACTTC
CDR3: CASSLSGRDSYEQYF

D: .
size: .
V: TRBV24-1
J: TRBJ2-5
length: 12
DNA: TGTGCCACCAAAGGACCCTCGGAGACCCAGTACTTC
CDR3: CATKGPSETQYF

D: TRBD2
size: .
V: TRBV10-3
J: TRBJ2-7
length: 13
DNA: TGTGCCACTACCACTAGCGGTTCCTACGAGCAGTACTTC
CDR3: CATTTSGSYEQYF

D: TRBD2
size: .
V: TRBV29-1
J: TRBJ2-5
length: 13
DNA: TGCAGCCTCGTCGGGGGGACTAGGGAGACCCAGTACTTC
CDR3: CSLVGGTRETQYF

D: .
size: .
V: TRBV5-1
J: TRBJ2-6
length: 17
DNA: TGCGCCAGCAGCTTCGGGGCCCCCAGGAGTGGGGCCAACGTCCTGACTTTC
CDR3: CASSFGAPRSGANVLTF

D: TRBD1
size: many
V: TRBV5-1
J: TRBJ2-7
length: 17
DNA: TGCGCCAGCAGCTTGGCCGGACAGGGGCCTTCAGACTACGAGCAGTACTTC
CDR3: CASSLAGQGPSDYEQYF

D: .
size: .
V: TRBV6-4
J: TRBJ1-1
length: 13
DNA: TGTGCCAGCAGGCACTCTGGAAACACTGAAGCTTTCTTT
CDR3: CASRHSGNTEAFF

D: TRBD1
size: few
V: TRBV20-1
J: TRBJ2-5
length: 15
DNA: TGCAGTGCTAGATATGGGGAGACAGGGCAAGAGACCCAGTACTTC
CDR3: CSARYGETGQETQYF

D: TRBD2
size: many
V: TRBV11-2
J: TRBJ2-7
length: 16
DNA: TGTGCCAGCAGCCCCGGGGGGGGCCCACCCTCCTACGAGCAGTACTTC
CDR3: CASSPGGGPPSYEQYF

D: .
size: many
V: TRBV6-5
J: TRBJ1-1
length: 11
DNA: TGTGCCAGCTTCGGGGGGGGTGAAGCTTTCTTT
CDR3: CASFGGGEAFF

D: TRBD2
size: .
V: TRBV7-9
J: TRBJ2-7
length: 17
DNA: TGCGCCAGCAGCCAAGAAGGGGTCACTAGCGGGAGGAACGAGCAGTACTTC
CDR3: CASSQEGVTSGRNEQYF